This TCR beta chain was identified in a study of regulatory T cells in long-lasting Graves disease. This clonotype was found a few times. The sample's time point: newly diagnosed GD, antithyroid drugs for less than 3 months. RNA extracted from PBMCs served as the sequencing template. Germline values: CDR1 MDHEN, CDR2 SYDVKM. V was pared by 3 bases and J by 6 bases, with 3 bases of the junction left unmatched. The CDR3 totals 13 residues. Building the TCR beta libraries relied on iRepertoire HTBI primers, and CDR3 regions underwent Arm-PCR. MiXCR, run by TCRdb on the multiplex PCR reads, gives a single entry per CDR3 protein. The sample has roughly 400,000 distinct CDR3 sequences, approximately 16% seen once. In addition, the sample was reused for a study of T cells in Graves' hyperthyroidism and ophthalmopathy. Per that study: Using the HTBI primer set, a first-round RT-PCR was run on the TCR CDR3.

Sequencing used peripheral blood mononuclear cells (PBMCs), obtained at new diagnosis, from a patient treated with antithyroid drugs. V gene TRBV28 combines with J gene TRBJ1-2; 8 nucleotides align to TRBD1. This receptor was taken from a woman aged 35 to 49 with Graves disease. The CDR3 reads CASSLAGGDGYTF. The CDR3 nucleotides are TGTGCCAGCAGTTTGGCAGGGGGCGATGGCTACACCTTC.